The 10 T cell receptor beta chains given below trace back to one sample, sequenced in a study of T cell changes during pregnancy in multiple sclerosis. Clones were read by immunoSEQ multiplex PCR, and TCRdb kept only the in-frame ones, dropping some. This table has 30,000 to 35,000 clones, just over 90% appearing once. The specimen was CD8+ T cells from peripheral blood mononuclear cells, collected in the first trimester of pregnancy. These receptors all come from a female donor with multiple sclerosis, enrolled in a pregnancy study.

The chain employs TRBV28 and TRBJ1-6; D is possibly TRBD1 (5 bases). This CDR3 comprises 14 residues. Looked up from germline, CDR1 is MDHEN and CDR2 is SYDVKM. V dropped 5 bases and J dropped 4 bases, with 9 bases sitting between them. The CDR3 is CASSGRQYNSPLHF. The CDR3 bases are TGTGCCAGCAGTGGACGACAGTATAATTCACCCCTCCACTTT.

The chain employs TRBV2 and TRBJ2-1, with D possibly TRBD2 on 5 matching bases. Germline lookup yields CDR1 SNHLY and CDR2 FYNNEI. V was clipped by 3 bases and J by 4 bases, with 10 bases between them. This CDR3 spans 14 amino acids. The CDR3, as DNA: TGTGCCAGCAGTGAGGACTCCTCGTACAATGAGCAGTTCTTC. Translating gives CASSEDSSYNEQFF.

This clone was counted a single time. The chain couples TRBV7-9 to TRBJ2-7; the match to TRBD2 covers 13 bases. After removal of 1 base from V and 2 bases from J, the junction contained 11 bases not matched to a gene. Looked up from germline, CDR1 is SEHNR and CDR2 is FQNEAQ (reference sequence). This CDR3 comprises 19 residues. The CDR3 DNA follows: TGTGCCAGCAGCTTAGACGAGGGACTAGCGGGACTCACAACCTACGAGCAGTACTTC. As protein: CASSLDEGLAGLTTYEQYF.

The rearrangement uses TRBV11-2 and TRBJ2-7, with D tentatively TRBD2 (6 bases). Germline CDR1 reads SGHAT; CDR2 reads FQNNGV. CDR3 size: 14 residues. V dropped 3 bases and J dropped 3 bases, with 12 bases sitting between them. The CDR3 spells CASSFMLADYEQYF. CDR3 DNA: TGTGCCAGCAGCTTTATGTTAGCGGACTACGAGCAGTACTTC.

V is TRBV7-9 and J is TRBJ2-5; D gene ambiguous. The CDR3 runs to 11 residues. The V end was cut by 5 bases, the J end by 2 bases, with 3 bases between. Germline-derived CDR1 and CDR2 are SEHNR and FQNEAQ (reference sequence). The CDR3 protein is CASSLQETQYF. The CDR3 region has the DNA TGTGCCAGCAGCCTTCAAGAGACCCAGTACTTC.

The V call is TRBV5-5, the J call TRBJ2-7; D unresolved. The CDR3 spans 12 residues. From germline, CDR1 is SGHKS and CDR2 YYEKEE (reference sequence). The V end was cut by 3 bases, the J end by 1 base, with 5 bases between. CDR3 nucleotide sequence: TGTGCCAGCAGCTCTACTTCCTACGAGCAGTACTTC. This gives the protein CASSSTSYEQYF.

The rearrangement uses TRBV2 and TRBJ2-7, with 7 positions matching TRBD1. CDR1 is SNHLY, CDR2 FYNNEI, per germline. This CDR3 has 14 amino acids. With V trimmed by 0 bases and J by 3 bases, 2 bases remained unmatched. The CDR3 coding sequence is TGTGCCAGCAGTGAAGCGCCAGGGGGCTACGAGCAGTACTTC. Translating gives CASSEAPGGYEQYF.

This clone was counted once. The chain employs TRBV13 and TRBJ2-1, with 8 bases aligning to TRBD2. The CDR3 covers 14 residues. The germline V gene has CDR1 PRHDT and CDR2 FYEKMQ (reference sequence). The ends lost 3 bases at V and 5 bases at J; junction bases unmatched: 3. CDR3 in DNA: TGTGCCAGCAGCTTTTCACTAGCGGACAATGAGCAGTTCTTC. Translating gives CASSFSLADNEQFF.

The chain joins TRBV29-1 to TRBJ2-5, with D perhaps matching TRBD1 (6 bases). V was shortened by 4 bases and J by 4 bases, with 13 bases between the two germline ends. This CDR3 has 13 residues. Germline values: CDR1 SQVTM, CDR2 ANQGSEA. This CDR3 reads CSVAGMTGETQYF. DNA of the CDR3: TGCAGCGTTGCAGGGATGACAGGAGAGACCCAGTACTTC.

The chain uses TRBV9 and TRBJ1-5; D ambiguous. The CDR3 extends over 15 amino acids. V shed 0 bases and J shed 4 bases, with 11 bases lying between them. Germline values: CDR1 SGDLS, CDR2 YYNGEE. CDR3 residues: CASSVDGRTNQPQHF. The CDR3 DNA follows: TGTGCCAGCAGCGTAGACGGACGGACTAATCAGCCCCAGCATTTT. Filled out from reference TRBV9 and TRBJ1-5, the complete variable domain reads DSGVTQTPKHLITATGQRVTLRCSPRSGDLSVYWYQQSLDQGLQFLIQYYNGEERAKGNILERFSAQQFPDLHSELNLSSLELGDSALYFCASSVDGRTNQPQHFGDGTRLSIL.